This TCR beta chain was retrieved from a study of CD8+ T cells in alopecia areata. Findings of the study overall: Lesional scalp exceeded normal scalp in clonality, especially in alopecia totalis/universalis. TCR sharing across patients was less clear than in mice, possibly HLA-related. Sequencing of scalp samples also captures resident alphabeta T cells of normal skin.

Isolation of CD4+ and CD8+ T cells from PBMCs was achieved by sorting. Reverse transcription of extracted RNA yielded cDNA, which provided the sequencing template. Repertoires were generated with immunoSEQ multiplex PCR, while TCRdb's copy carries only in-frame clones and drops some. The table lists some 160,000 clones, approximately 56% of them singletons. As concerns this clone: As yet, its antigen is unknown.

Trimming removed 7 bases at V and 0 bases at J, with 15 bases between. The germline CDR1 and CDR2 sequences are LNHDA and SQIVND (reference sequence). The CDR3 is 16 amino acids. Sample: CD8+ T cells sorted from blood. The rearrangement joins TRBV19 to TRBJ2-2, with D unclear. This TCR was recovered from a human donor in good health. CDR3 residues: CASTAKRDTNTGELFF. The CDR3 DNA reads as TGTGCCAGTACGGCCAAGCGAGACACGAACACCGGGGAGCTGTTTTTT.